The 3 T cell receptor beta chains below all came from one sample that was sequenced in a study of human T cells and chemical hapten exposure. Time point indicated: pre-sensitization, week 0. The treatment denotes: therapeutic diphenylcyclopropenone sensitization with weekly scalp DPC. One entry per CDR3 protein, called by TCRdb with MiXCR from the RACE reads. This table holds 280,000 or so distinct CDR3 sequences, 7.5% to 8% found once. Sequenced material: whole blood, taken in connection with sensitization to the hapten diphenylcyclopropenone (DPC). The origin of the receptors is a man between 18 and 29 years old with alopecia areata. Some clones in this sample may be carry-over from other donors' samples.

The chain employs TRBV20-1 and TRBJ1-5, with TRBD1 as a possible D gene (5 bases). The V gene's germline CDR1 is DFQATT and CDR2 SNEGSKA (reference sequence). The ends were cut back, 3 bases at V and 2 bases at J, with 20 bases in the middle. The CDR3 has 17 residues. CDR3 protein: CSASGGVSPRGNQPQHF. The CDR3 bases are TGCAGTGCTAGTGGGGGAGTCTCCCCGCGGGGCAATCAGCCCCAGCATTTT.

The CDR3 nucleotides read TGTGCCAGCAGTTTGCCGACAGGGGGGTGGCTCCAAGAGACCCAGTACTTC. It translates to CASSLPTGGWLQETQYF. The V gene is TRBV28, the J gene TRBJ2-5, with TRBD1 matching 9 bases. The CDR3 has 17 residues. CDR1 MDHEN and CDR2 SYDVKM come from the germline V gene. V dropped 3 bases and J dropped 1; count of bases not matched to a gene: 9.

The chain joins TRBV7-9 to TRBJ2-7; TRBD1 aligns across 8 bases. J lost 4 bases, V lost 8 bases, and 7 bases had no gene match. Germline lookup yields CDR1 SEHNR and CDR2 FQNEAQ (reference sequence). The CDR3 has 13 residues. CDR3 sequence reads: CASDQGAFYEQYF. CDR3 DNA sequence: TGTGCCAGCGACCAGGGGGCGTTTTACGAGCAGTACTTC. The variable domain in full, completed from reference TRBV7-9 and TRBJ2-7, reads DTGVSQNPRHKITKRGQNVTFRCDPISEHNRLYWYRQTLGQGPEFLTYFQNEAQLEKSRLLSDRFSAERPKGSFSTLEIQRTEQGDSAMYLCASDQGAFYEQYFGPGTRLTVT.